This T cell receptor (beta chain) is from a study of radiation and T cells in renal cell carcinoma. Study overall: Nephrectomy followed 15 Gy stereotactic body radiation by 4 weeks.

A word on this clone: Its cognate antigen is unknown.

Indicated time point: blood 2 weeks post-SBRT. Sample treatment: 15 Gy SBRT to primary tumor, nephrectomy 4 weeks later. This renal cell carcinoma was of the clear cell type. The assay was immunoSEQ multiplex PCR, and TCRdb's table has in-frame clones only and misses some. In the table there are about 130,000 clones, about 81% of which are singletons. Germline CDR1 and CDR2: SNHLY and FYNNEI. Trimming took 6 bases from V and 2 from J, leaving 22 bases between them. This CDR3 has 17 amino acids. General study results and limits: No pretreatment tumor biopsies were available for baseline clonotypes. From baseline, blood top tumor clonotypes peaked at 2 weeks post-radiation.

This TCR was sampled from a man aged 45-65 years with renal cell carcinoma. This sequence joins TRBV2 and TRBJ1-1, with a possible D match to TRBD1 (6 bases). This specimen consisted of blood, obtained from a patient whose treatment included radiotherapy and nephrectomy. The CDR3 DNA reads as TGTGCCAGCAGCCGTGACAGGTGGGGGCTCCTTAACACTGAAGCTTTCTTT. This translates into CASSRDRWGLLNTEAFF.